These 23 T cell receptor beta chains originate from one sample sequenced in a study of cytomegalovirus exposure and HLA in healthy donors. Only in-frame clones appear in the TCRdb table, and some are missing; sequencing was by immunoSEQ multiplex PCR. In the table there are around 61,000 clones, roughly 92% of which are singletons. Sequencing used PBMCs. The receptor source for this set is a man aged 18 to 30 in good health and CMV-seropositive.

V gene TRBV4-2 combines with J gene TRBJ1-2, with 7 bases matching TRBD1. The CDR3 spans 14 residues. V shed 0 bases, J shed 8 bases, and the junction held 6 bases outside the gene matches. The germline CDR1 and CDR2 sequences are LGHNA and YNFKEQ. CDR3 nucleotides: TGTGCCAGCAGCCAAGAAGGGGGCAGGGTAGGCTACACCTTC. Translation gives CASSQEGGRVGYTF.

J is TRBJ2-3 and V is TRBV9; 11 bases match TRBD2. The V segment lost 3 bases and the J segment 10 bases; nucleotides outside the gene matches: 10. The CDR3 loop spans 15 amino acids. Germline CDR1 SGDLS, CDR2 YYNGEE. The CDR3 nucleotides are TGTGCCAGCAGCGCAGAACTAGCGGGAGTTTATCCGCAGTATTTT. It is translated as CASSAELAGVYPQYF.

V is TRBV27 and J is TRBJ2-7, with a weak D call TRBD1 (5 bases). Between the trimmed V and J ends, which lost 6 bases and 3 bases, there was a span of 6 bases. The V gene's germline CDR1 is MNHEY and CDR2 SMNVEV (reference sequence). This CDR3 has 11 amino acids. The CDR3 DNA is TGTGCCAGCAGCCAGGGCTACGAGCAGTACTTC. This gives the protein CASSQGYEQYF.

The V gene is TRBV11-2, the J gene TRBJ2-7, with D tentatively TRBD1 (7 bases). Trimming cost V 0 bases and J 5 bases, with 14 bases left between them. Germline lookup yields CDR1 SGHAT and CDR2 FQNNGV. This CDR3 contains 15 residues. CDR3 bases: TGTGCCAGCAGCTTAGATCGTCAGGGGGGCCACGAGCAGTACTTC. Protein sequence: CASSLDRQGGHEQYF.

The CDR3 DNA is TGTGCCAGCAGCCAGGGGGACAGGGATACGCAGTATTTT. Its translation: CASSQGDRDTQYF. V gene TRBV5-8 combines with J gene TRBJ2-3, with 8 positions matching TRBD1. The CDR3 runs 13 residues. Germline V CDR1 and CDR2: SGHTS, YDEGEE. V shed 4 bases, J shed 6 bases, and the junction held 4 bases outside the gene matches.

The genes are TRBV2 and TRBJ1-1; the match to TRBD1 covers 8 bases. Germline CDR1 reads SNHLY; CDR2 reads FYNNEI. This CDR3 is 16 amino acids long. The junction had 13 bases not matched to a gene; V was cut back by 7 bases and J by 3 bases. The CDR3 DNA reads TGTGCCAGCATATCGAAGACAGGGGTATTTTACACTGAAGCTTTCTTT. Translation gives CASISKTGVFYTEAFF.

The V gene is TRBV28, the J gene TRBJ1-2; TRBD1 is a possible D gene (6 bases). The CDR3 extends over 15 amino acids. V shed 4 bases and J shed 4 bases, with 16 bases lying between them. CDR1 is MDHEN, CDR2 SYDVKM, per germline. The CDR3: CASSSPGHPPYGYTF. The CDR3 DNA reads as TGTGCCAGCAGTTCCCCGGGACACCCGCCCTATGGCTACACCTTC.

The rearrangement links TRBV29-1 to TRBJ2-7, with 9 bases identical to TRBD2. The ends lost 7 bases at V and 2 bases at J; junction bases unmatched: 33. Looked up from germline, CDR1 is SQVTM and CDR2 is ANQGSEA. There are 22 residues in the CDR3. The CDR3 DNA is TGCAGCGCCAGAACCCCCCAGCGGGAGGTATACCCTTATAGGCTTTTCACCTACGAGCAGTACTTC. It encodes CSARTPQREVYPYRLFTYEQYF.

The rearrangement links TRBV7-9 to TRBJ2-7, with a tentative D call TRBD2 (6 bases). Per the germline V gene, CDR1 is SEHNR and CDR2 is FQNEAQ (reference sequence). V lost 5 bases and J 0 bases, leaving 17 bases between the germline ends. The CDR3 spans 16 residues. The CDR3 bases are TGTGCCAGCAGCCCCTATGGAGGGCGGGACTCCTACGAGCAGTACTTC. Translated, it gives CASSPYGGRDSYEQYF.

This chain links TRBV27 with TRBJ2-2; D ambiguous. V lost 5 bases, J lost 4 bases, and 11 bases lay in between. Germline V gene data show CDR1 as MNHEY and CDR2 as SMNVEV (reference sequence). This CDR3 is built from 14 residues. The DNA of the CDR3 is TGTGCCAGCAGTCCATCAACTGCCACCGGGGAGCTGTTTTTT. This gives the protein CASSPSTATGELFF.

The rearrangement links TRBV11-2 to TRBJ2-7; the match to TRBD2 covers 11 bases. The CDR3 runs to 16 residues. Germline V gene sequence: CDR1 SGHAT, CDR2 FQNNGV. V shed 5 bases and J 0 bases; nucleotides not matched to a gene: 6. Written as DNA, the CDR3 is TGTGCCAGCAGCATTAGTACTAGCGGGAGCTCCTACGAGCAGTACTTC. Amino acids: CASSISTSGSSYEQYF.

In DNA form, the CDR3 reads TGTGCCAGCAGCCAAGATAGCGGGACCCGTCGTTACGAGCAGTACTTC. Its protein is CASSQDSGTRRYEQYF. This chain joins TRBV14 and TRBJ2-7, with 8 bases fitting TRBD2. This CDR3 is 16 amino acids long. Trimming cost V 0 bases and J 4 bases; bases outside gene matches: 8. Per the germline V gene, CDR1 is SGHDN and CDR2 is FVKESK.

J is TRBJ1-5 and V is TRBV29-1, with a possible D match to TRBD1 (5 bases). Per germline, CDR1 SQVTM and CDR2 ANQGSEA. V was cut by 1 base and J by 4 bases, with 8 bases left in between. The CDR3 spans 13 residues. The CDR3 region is CSVEGQPNQPQHF. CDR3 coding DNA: TGCAGCGTTGAAGGACAGCCTAATCAGCCCCAGCATTTT. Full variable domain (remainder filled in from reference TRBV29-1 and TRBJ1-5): SAVISQKPSRDICQRGTSLTIQCQVDSQVTMMFWYRQQPGQSLTLIATANQGSEATYESGFVIDKFPISRPNLTFSTLTVSNMSPEDSSIYLCSVEGQPNQPQHFGDGTRLSIL.

This CDR3 is CAWSGGQGYGYTF. The CDR3, as DNA: TGTGCCTGGAGTGGGGGTCAGGGCTATGGCTACACCTTC. This chain joins TRBV30 and TRBJ1-2; possible D gene TRBD1, 5 bases. CDR3 size: 13 residues. CDR1 is GTSNPN, CDR2 SVGIG, per germline (reference sequence). V gave up 1 base and J gave up 4 bases, with 10 bases separating them.

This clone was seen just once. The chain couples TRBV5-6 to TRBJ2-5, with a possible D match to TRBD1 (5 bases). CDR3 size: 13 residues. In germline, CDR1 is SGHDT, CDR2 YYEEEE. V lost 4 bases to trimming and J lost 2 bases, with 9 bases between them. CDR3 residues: CASSRTPQETQYF. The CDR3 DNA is TGTGCCAGCAGCCGGACACCTCAAGAGACCCAGTACTTC. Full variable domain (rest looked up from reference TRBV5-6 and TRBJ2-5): DAGVTQSPTHLIKTRGQQVTLRCSPKSGHDTVSWYQQALGQGPQFIFQYYEEEERQRGNFPDRFSGHQFPNYSSELNVNALLLGDSALYLCASSRTPQETQYFGPGTRLLVL.

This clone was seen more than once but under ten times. The CDR3 coding sequence is TGTGCCAGCAGCCCTACCGGGACTAGAGGAACCGGGGAGCTGTTTTTT. It is translated as CASSPTGTRGTGELFF. This chain joins TRBV9 and TRBJ2-2; the match to TRBD2 covers 8 bases. The CDR3 is 16 amino acids. Germline CDR1 and CDR2: SGDLS and YYNGEE. With 4 bases clipped from V and 5 bases from J, the junction kept 10 bases outside the gene matches. The variable domain in full, completed from reference TRBV9 and TRBJ2-2, reads DSGVTQTPKHLITATGQRVTLRCSPRSGDLSVYWYQQSLDQGLQFLIQYYNGEERAKGNILERFSAQQFPDLHSELNLSSLELGDSALYFCASSPTGTRGTGELFFGEGSRLTVL.

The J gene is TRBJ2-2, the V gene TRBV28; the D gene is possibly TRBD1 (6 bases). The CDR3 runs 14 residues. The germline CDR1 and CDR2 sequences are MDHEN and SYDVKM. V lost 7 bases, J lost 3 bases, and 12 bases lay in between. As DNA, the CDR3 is TGTGCCAGCACTCAGAGGGGGTACACCGGGGAGCTGTTTTTT. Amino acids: CASTQRGYTGELFF. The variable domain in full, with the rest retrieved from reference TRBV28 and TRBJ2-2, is DVKVTQSSRYLVKRTGEKVFLECVQDMDHENMFWYRQDPGLGLRLIYFSYDVKMKEKGDIPEGYSVSREKKERFSLILESASTNQTSMYLCASTQRGYTGELFFGEGSRLTVL.

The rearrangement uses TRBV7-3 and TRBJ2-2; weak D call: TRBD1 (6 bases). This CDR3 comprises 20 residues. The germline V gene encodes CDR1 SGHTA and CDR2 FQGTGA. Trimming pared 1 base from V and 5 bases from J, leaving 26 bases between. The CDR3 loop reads CASSLKPRPDRLTETGELFF. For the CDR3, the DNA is TGTGCCAGCAGCTTAAAACCCCGGCCCGACAGGTTGACGGAAACCGGGGAGCTGTTTTTT.

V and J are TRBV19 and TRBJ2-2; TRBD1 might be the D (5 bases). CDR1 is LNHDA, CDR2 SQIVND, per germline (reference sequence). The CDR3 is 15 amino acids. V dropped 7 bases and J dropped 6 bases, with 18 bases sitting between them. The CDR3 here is CASNPPVWGPGELFF. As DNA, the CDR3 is TGTGCCAGTAACCCCCCTGTATGGGGCCCCGGGGAGCTGTTTTTT.

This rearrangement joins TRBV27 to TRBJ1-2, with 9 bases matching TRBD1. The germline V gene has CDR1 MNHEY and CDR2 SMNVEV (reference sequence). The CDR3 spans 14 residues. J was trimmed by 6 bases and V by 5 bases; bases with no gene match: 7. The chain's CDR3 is CASSIDRGRDGYTF. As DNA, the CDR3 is TGTGCCAGCAGTATCGACAGGGGGAGGGATGGCTACACCTTC.

CDR3 nucleotide sequence: TGTGCCAGCAGCCGGGACAGCCAAAACACTGAAGCTTTCTTT. It encodes CASSRDSQNTEAFF. This rearrangement joins TRBV7-9 to TRBJ1-1; TRBD1 matches at 7 bases. J was trimmed by 2 bases and V by 5 bases; bases with no gene match: 5. Germline-derived CDR1 and CDR2 are SEHNR and FQNEAQ (reference sequence). The CDR3 has 14 residues.

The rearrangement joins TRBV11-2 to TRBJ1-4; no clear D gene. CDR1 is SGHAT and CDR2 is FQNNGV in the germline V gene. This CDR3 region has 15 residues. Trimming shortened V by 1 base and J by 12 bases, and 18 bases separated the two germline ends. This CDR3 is CASSLVAHPGGELFF. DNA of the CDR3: TGTGCCAGCAGCTTAGTGGCTCACCCAGGTGGTGAACTGTTTTTT. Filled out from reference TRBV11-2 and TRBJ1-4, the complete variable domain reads EAGVAQSPRYKIIEKRQSVAFWCNPISGHATLYWYQQILGQGPKLLIQFQNNGVVDDSQLPKDRFSAERLKGVDSTLKIQPAKLEDSAVYLCASSLVAHPGGELFFGSGTQLSVL.

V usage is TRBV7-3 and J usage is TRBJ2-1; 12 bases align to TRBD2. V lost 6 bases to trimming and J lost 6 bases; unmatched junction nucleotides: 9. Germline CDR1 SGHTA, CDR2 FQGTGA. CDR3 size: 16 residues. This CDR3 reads CASRSPTSGSINEQFF. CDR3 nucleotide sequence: TGTGCCAGCAGGTCCCCGACTAGCGGGAGTATCAATGAGCAGTTCTTC.